This TCR beta chain was captured in a study of beta chain features in type 1 diabetes. Study details: Patients shared similar age, gender and cell yields with healthy donors.

Overall study findings and caveats: Amplification by PCR could prefer shorter templates, with the same effect in patients and controls. It was among patients, rather than healthy donors, that naive, central memory and Treg TCRB repertoires appeared more similar.

Expressed TCRB transcripts were sequenced, since all the RNA that had been isolated was reverse transcribed. An average of approximately 3.6 million reads was obtained for naive, central memory and regulatory T cell samples. The table came from immunoSEQ multiplex PCR; TCRdb's copy has only in-frame clones and leaves some out. The repertoire holds 200,000 to 250,000 clones, roughly 14% seen once, with about 0.026% in the top ten. Per the germline V gene, CDR1 is SGHRS and CDR2 is YFSETQ. This CDR3 region has 16 residues. V was trimmed by 1 base and J by 2 bases, leaving 13 bases between them. This clone was detected a few times. Antigen unknown.

V is TRBV5-1 and J is TRBJ2-1; D is possibly TRBD2 (5 bases). Source material: naive CD4+ T cells from blood. The TCR originated in a middle-aged woman in good health. The CDR3 loop reads CASSLTGVGPYNEQFF. For the CDR3, the DNA is TGCGCCAGCAGCTTGACCGGGGTCGGCCCCTACAATGAGCAGTTCTTC.